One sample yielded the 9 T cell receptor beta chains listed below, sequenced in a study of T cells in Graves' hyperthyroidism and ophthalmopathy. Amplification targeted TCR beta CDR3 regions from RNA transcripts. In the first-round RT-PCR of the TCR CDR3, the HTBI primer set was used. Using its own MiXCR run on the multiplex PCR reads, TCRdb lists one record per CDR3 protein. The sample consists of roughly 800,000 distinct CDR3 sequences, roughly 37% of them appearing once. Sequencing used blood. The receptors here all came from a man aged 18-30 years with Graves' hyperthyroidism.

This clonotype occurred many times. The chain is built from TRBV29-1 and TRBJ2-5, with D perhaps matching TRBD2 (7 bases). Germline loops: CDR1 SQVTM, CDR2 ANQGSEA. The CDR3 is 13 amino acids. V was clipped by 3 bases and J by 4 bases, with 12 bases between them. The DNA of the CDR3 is TGCAGCGTTGAGGAGGGAGGGGGAGAGACCCAGTACTTC. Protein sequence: CSVEEGGGETQYF. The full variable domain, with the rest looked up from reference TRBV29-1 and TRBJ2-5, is SAVISQKPSRDICQRGTSLTIQCQVDSQVTMMFWYRQQPGQSLTLIATANQGSEATYESGFVIDKFPISRPNLTFSTLTVSNMSPEDSSIYLCSVEEGGGETQYFGPGTRLLVL.

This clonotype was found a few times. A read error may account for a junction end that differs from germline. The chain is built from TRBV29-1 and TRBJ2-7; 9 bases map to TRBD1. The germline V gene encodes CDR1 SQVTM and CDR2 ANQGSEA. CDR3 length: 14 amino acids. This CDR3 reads CSVEGPGTGIEQYF. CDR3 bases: TGCAGCGTAGAAGGACCCGGGACAGGGATCGAGCAGTACTTC.

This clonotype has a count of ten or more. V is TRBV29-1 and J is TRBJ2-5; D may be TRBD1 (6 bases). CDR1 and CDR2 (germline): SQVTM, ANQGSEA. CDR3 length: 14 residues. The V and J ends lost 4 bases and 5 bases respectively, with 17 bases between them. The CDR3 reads CSVVDSRVGETQYF. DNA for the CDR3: TGCAGCGTTGTGGACAGCCGAGTTGGGGAGACCCAGTACTTC.

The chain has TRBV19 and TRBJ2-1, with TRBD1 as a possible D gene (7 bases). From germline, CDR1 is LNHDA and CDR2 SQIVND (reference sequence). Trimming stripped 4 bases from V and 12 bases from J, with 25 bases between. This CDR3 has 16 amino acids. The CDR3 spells CASSTLGQRANTPQFF. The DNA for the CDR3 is TGTGCCAGTAGTACCCTGGGACAGCGGGCCAACACCCCGCAGTTCTTC.

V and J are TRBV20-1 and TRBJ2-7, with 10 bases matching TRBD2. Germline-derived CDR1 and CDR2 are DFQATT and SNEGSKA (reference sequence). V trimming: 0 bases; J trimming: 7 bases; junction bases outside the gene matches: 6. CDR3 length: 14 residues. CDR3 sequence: CSARDASGGREQYF. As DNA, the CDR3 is TGCAGTGCTAGAGATGCTAGCGGGGGTAGGGAGCAGTACTTC.

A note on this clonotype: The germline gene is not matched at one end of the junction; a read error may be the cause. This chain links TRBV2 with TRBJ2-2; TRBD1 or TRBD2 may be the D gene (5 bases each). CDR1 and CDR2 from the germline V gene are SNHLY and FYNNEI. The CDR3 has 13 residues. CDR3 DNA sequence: TGTGCCAGCACCCTAGGGGAGACCGGGGAGCTGCTTTTT. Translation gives CASTLGETGELLF. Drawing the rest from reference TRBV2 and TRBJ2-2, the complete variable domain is EPEVTQTPSHQVTQMGQEVILRCVPISNHLYFYWYRQILGQKVEFLVSFYNNEISEKSEIFDDQFSVERPDGSNFTLKIRSTKLEDSAMYFCASTLGETGELLFGEGSRLTVL.

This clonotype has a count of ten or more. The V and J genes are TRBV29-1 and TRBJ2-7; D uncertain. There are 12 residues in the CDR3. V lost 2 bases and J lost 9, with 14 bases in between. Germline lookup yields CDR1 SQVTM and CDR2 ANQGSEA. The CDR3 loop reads CSVEWEGGGQYF. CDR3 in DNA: TGCAGCGTTGAATGGGAAGGCGGCGGGCAGTACTTC.

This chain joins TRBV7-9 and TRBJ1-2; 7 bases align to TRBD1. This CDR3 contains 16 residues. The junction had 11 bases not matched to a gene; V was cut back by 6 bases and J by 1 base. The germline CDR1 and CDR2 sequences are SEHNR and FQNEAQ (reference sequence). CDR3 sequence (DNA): TGTGCCAGCAGTGAACCAACAGGGGCCGATAACTATGGCTACACCTTC. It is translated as CASSEPTGADNYGYTF.

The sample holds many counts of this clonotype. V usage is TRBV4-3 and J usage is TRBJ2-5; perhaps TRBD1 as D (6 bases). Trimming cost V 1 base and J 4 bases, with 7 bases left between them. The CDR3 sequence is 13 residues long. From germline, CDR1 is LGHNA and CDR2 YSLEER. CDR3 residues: CASSQGRGETQYF. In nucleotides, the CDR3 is TGCGCCAGCAGCCAAGGCAGGGGAGAGACCCAGTACTTC.